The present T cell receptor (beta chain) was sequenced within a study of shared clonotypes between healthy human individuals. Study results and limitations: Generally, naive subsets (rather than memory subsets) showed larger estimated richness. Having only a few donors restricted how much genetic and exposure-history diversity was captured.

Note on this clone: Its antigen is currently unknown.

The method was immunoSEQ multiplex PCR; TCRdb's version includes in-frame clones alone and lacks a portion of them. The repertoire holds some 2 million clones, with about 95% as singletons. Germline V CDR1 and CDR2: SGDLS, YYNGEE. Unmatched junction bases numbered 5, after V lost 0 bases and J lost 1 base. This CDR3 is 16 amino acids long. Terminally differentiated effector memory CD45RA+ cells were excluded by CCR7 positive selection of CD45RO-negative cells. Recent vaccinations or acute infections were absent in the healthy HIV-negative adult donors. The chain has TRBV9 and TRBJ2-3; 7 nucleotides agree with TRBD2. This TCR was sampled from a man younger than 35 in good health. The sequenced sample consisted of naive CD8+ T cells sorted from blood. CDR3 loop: CASSVDGREGTDTQYF. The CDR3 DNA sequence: TGTGCCAGCAGCGTAGATGGACGGGAGGGCACAGATACGCAGTATTTT.